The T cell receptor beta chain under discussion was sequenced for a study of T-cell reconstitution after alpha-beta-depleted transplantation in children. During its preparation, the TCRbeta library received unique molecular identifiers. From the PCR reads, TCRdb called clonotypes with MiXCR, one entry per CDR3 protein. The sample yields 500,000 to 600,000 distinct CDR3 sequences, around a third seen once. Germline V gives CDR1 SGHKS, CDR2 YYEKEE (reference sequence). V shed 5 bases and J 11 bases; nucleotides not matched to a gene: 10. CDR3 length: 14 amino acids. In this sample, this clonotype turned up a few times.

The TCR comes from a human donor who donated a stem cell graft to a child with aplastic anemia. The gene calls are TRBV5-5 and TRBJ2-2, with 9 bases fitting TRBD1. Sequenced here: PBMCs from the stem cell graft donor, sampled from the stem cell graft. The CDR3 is CASRIQGADGELFF. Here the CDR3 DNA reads TGTGCCAGCAGGATACAGGGGGCGGACGGTGAGCTGTTTTTT.